The TCR beta chain under discussion was sequenced for a study of response to subunit inactivated influenza vaccine. Each CDR3 protein gets one entry after TCRdb re-called the RT-PCR reads with MiXCR. The sample gives some 550,000 distinct CDR3 sequences, roughly 25% of which show up once; approximately 3% is in the top ten. This CDR3 is 14 amino acids long. The germline CDR1 and CDR2 sequences are SEHNR and FQNEAQ (reference sequence). V lost 3 bases, J lost 5 bases, and 11 bases lay in between. These data were also filed under a second study, of T cells expressing NK-cell markers. That work adds: UMI-tagged 5'RACE template switching yielded the TCR beta cDNA.

Here the sequenced sample was CD4+ T cells sorted from PBMCs, taken roughly 12 days after vaccination. The sequence was obtained from a man between 50 and 59 years old who received an inactivated influenza vaccine. The rearrangement uses TRBV7-9 and TRBJ2-4; D is perhaps TRBD2 (5 bases). CDR3 DNA: TGTGCCAGCAGCTTGGGGTACGGGGAAAACATTCAGTACTTC. This translates into CASSLGYGENIQYF.